Below, one T cell receptor beta chain is given with its context. In the source study's methods: Reference gene primer amplification in the assay estimated nucleated cell counts. TCRdb's copy holds only in-frame clones and misses some; the assay was immunoSEQ multiplex PCR. V, J and clone size are those of that table, while D and trimming were read from the DNA. The sample lists some 200,000 clones; around four fifths were seen once. One Seattle source followed patients from active infection through their disease course. This specimen comes from a study of blood T cell repertoires in COVID-19. The wider study: From the United States, Italy and Spain came samples of acute and convalescent COVID-19. Sources were T cells, B-cell-depleted T cells, or PBMCs; the material itself was cDNA or gDNA.

The receptor's source is a man in his sixties with COVID-19, enrolled during active disease. Sequenced input: peripheral blood.

CDR3: CASSRGTNTGELFF. The DNA of the CDR3 is TGTGCCAGCAGCAGGGGGACAAACACCGGGGAGCTGTTTTTT. V usage is TRBV11-2 and J usage is TRBJ2-2, with D possibly being TRBD1 (6 bases). The V and J ends lost 5 bases and 2 bases respectively, with 9 bases between them. There are 14 residues in the CDR3. CDR1 is SGHAT, CDR2 FQNNGV, per germline.